This T cell receptor beta chain was sequenced during a study of cytomegalovirus exposure and HLA in healthy donors listed by TCRdb under 2017. Background on the whole study: According to an earlier analysis of around 600 of the donors, some 180 million T cells yielded 90 million to 140 million unique TCR beta sequences and about 300 Gb of sequence data. Roughly 310 gigabases of sequencing data and 80 million or so unique TCR sequences were included in an early release covering about 620 HLA-typed donors. Of the 300 to 450 genotyped donors, 81% fell in the genetic ancestry cluster associated with self-reported Caucasian donors. The study aimed to test whether signatures of past pathogen exposure could be identified by cataloging public T cell receptors. The study profiled the T cell repertoires of 666 subjects by immunosequencing and related them to cytomegalovirus serostatus. A separate validation cohort of roughly 110 different subjects was used in addition to the approximately 640-subject first cohort. To predict cytomegalovirus infection status, the study combined high-throughput TCR immunosequencing, statistical association of individual TCRs with disease status, and machine learning. A later analysis re-analyzed previously published TCR beta repertoires from 660 or so donors and added high-resolution HLA genotyping to study TCR occurrence patterns. Rather than drawing on any new phenotypic data, the later analysis identified candidate immune exposures from TCR beta sequences and the way those sequences occurred across donors. In an earlier analysis of 500 to 650 of the donors, high-throughput TCR beta sequencing was used to judge whether each TCR beta V gene segment behaved as functional or pseudogenic. Donor age, sex, ethnicity and CMV serostatus were compiled alongside the repertoire data. Genome-wide SNP genotypes for about 65% of the roughly 700 donors were used in a later genetic analysis, which treated that subset as a discovery cohort. Every discovery cohort repertoire had been produced on one sequencing platform. Class I and class II HLA loci were covered by the typing at four-digit resolution. The number of donors typed differed by locus, with roughly 620-630 for A, B, C, DRB1 and DQB1, roughly 520 for DQA1, 600 to 610 for DPA1, and around 450 for DPB1. Four or five DR-DQ haplotypes were handled as single units for association and clustering, since linkage in the cohort was strong. Among about 390 genotyped donors of the cohort, an average of about 240,000 unique TCR beta nucleotide sequences were sequenced per donor, around 20% of them non-productive. Results the study describes overall, beyond this receptor: Sequencing depth was assumed to be roughly uniform across donors in the presence/absence analyses, though that assumption may not hold. When HLA alleles, especially DR and DQ, strongly co-occurred, attributing TCR associations to individual alleles was difficult. According to the authors, the approach could potentially be generalized to other disease states and immunological phenotypes. According to a later genetic analysis, donors in an Asian-associated ancestry cluster had fewer N-insertions in productive TCRs than the approximately 650-donor mean. The earlier analysis of some 560 of the donors excluded over 15 rarely observed V segments, including chromosome 9 orphons, because counts were too low. A later analysis reported that several top co-occurrence clusters appeared linked to parvovirus B19, influenza, CMV and Epstein-Barr virus. Broadly in line with IMGT annotations, most TCR beta V segments showed up in productive rearrangements about 87% or about 30% of the time in an earlier analysis of some 590 of the donors. The 87-base-pair reads could not distinguish some IMGT-functional V segments, including TRBV6-2 and TRBV6-3, so those segments were excluded. This cohort had only TCR beta chains sequenced, and the lack of alpha or paired-chain data limited which features could be detected. Most TCR sequences were observed very rarely across donors, whereas some public TCRs were present in many individuals. The classifier was reported to diagnose cytomegalovirus status with high specificity and sensitivity in both the original and validation cohorts. Because HLA typing was unavailable for some donors at each locus, only the typed subset was used in association tests. A later analysis found that TCR association rates varied across HLA loci, with DRB1 alleles showing the most associated TCRs and HLA-C alleles the fewest. Linkage disequilibrium might explain the correlated functional status among segregating V segments, but an unknown experimental factor could not be ruled out. A few of the identified cytomegalovirus-associated TCR beta chains were confirmed in vitro to be specific for cytomegalovirus antigens. The study listed 164 TCR beta chains as associated with cytomegalovirus. At a false discovery rate of 0.05, a later analysis linked 15,000 to 20,000 TCR beta sequences to specific HLA alleles. The only immune exposure information available for the cohort was CMV serostatus. According to a later analysis, most CMV-associated TCR beta chains appeared to be HLA-restricted, and the HLA associations seemed to be driven largely by CMV exposure. An association between a missense DCLRE1C variant and V-gene and J-gene trimming of TCR beta chains was found in a later genetic analysis and replicated in an independent cohort. Compared with equally common non-associated chains, HLA-associated TCR beta chains in a later analysis were more clonally expanded and had lower generation probabilities. The sequencing pipeline was judged likely to have produced a cluster of highly shared sequence variants as a technical artifact. A further reported finding was that TCR beta sequences accurately predicted the HLA-A and HLA-B alleles for most subjects in the first cohort.

The cohort was made up of 500 to 850 healthy bone marrow donors. At the time of sampling, every cohort member was nominally healthy, though immune exposures that went unrecorded were likely present. The donor was CMV seropositive and belonged to the group of about 290 seropositive cohort members. A peripheral blood sample was collected from each donor, and TCR beta sequencing was performed on peripheral blood mononuclear cells. The Qiagen DNeasy Blood Extraction Kit was used to extract genomic DNA from the blood cell samples. Libraries were constructed by the immunoSEQ multiplex PCR assay. For the multiplex PCR, a mixture combining 60 forward primers for TCR Vbeta segments and 13 reverse primers for TCR Jbeta segments was used. The CDR3 region of rearranged TCR beta genes was amplified from genomic DNA with a multiplex PCR assay. Amplified TCR beta libraries were sequenced as 87-base-pair reads on the Illumina HiSeq System. Per the source publication's procedure: A later analysis tallied 80 million to 95 million unique TCR beta chains across the 640 or so repertoires, and about 10 million of those chains were shared by two or more donors. Raw reads were error-corrected and collapsed into unique sequences with a nearest-neighbor algorithm that merged closely related sequences to remove PCR and sequencing errors. CDR3 sequences were aligned to IMGT reference sequences to assign V, D and J gene segments. For a sequence to be retained, a match of at least six nucleotides to both a V gene segment and a J gene segment was required. A rearrangement was called productive if the CDR3 had no stop codons and remained in frame with V and J, and every other rearrangement was called non-productive. CDR3 was defined according to IMGT convention as the region running from the second conserved V-encoded cysteine to the conserved J-encoded phenylalanine. The earlier analysis of some 540 of the donors excluded any sequence lacking an unambiguous match to a single V gene segment. In an earlier analysis of around 600 of the donors, V segments were called functional above 56.7% productive rearrangements and were called segregating when the between-donor standard deviation exceeded 5%. A statistical classification framework was built for diagnosing cytomegalovirus status from the catalog of TCR beta chain sequences. In a later analysis, V and J genes were assigned by comparing TCR nucleotide sequences against IMGT/GENE-DB human TR gene sequences. A later analysis assigned CDR3 sequences and most-parsimonious VDJ recombination scenarios with the TCRdist pipeline. A later analysis defined each TCR beta chain by its CDR3 amino acid sequence plus V-gene family, and excluded reads lacking a unique V-gene family. A later analysis removed several hundred highly shared, low-generation-probability nucleotide sequences to deal with suspected cross-contamination and a sequencing artifact. For each public chain, a later analysis derived a clonal expansion index from normalized ranks of inferred template counts within each repertoire. In a later analysis, generation probabilities were computed using a VDJ recombination model fitted to out-of-frame rearrangements, and the results were checked against IGoR. Hypergeometric tests were used in a later analysis to score TCR-TCR, TCR-HLA and TCR-CMV co-occurrence, with a repertoire-size bias correction applied to the TCR pairs. A later analysis estimated false discovery rates by permuting HLA or CMV assignments 20 times. In a later analysis, co-occurring TCRs were grouped with DBSCAN, and TCRdist sequence similarity was added when clustering was performed within HLA-allele-positive subsets. Co-occurrence clustering excluded repertoires with fewer than 30,000 or more than 120,000 public chains, plus five with anomalous nucleotide sharing. Not all clones reach the TCRdb copy of this immuneACCESS table, which keeps in-frame sequences only. Checked studies attribute under half of the gap to unresolved V genes and leave the rest unexplained. Clonal size and the V and J genes are those of that table, whereas D and trimming came from the DNA. Here the sample has under 200,000 clones; more than 80% occur a single time. Around 2.8% of the sample belongs to the ten largest clones.

The cysteine opens and the phenylalanine closes a CDR3 of 13 amino acids. Left in the record is the CDR3 DNA by itself, 39 bases read in frame from the first base. This clone appeared a single time. What antigen it recognizes has not been identified. No per-base quality is available; no much larger clone lies one base away. The source of this sequence is a woman in her forties or fifties in good health and CMV-seropositive. Specimen: PBMCs. The chain joins TRBV21-1 to TRBJ2-5; the table's D call, TRBD1, was not checked against the DNA. TRBV21-1 is an annotated pseudogene. The nucleotide sequence reads TGTGCCAGCAGCAAGGACAAACAAGAGACCCAGTACTTC. It translates to CASSKDKQETQYF.